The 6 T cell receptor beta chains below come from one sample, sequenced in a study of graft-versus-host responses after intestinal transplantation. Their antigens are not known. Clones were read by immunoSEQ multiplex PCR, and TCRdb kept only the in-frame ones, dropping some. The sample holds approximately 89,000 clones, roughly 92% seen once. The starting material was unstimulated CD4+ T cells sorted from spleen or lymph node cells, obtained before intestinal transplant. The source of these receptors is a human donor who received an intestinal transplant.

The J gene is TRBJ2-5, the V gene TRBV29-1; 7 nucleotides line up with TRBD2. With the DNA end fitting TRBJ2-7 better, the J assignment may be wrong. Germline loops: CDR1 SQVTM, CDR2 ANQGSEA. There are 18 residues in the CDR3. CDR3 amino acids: CSVDVRRGSSGGFYEQYF. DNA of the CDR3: TGCAGCGTTGACGTGAGGCGGGGGTCCTCGGGAGGCTTCTACGAGCAGTACTTC.

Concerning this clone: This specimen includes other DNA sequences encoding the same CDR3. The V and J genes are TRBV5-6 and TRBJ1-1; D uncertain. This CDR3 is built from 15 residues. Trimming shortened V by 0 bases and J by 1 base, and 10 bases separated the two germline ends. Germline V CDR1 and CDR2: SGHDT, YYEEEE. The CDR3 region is CASSLVVRQNTEAFF. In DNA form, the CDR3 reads TGTGCCAGCAGCTTGGTTGTCAGACAGAACACTGAAGCTTTCTTT.

CDR3 DNA sequence: TGTGCCAGTAGTATCCGGGGGCTCAGCGGGACGAGCACAGATACGCAGTATTTT. It yields the protein CASSIRGLSGTSTDTQYF. The chain uses TRBV19 and TRBJ2-3, with D possibly being TRBD2 (7 bases). The germline V and J ends were trimmed by 3 bases and 0 bases, with 19 bases remaining between them. The germline gives CDR1 LNHDA, CDR2 SQIVND (reference sequence). The CDR3 length is 18 residues.

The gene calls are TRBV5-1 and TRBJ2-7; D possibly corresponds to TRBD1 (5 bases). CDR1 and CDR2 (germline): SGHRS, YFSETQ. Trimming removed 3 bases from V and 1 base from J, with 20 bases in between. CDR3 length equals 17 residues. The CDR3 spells CASSSLGGHQASYEQYF. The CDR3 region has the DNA TGCGCCAGCAGCTCCCTTGGCGGACACCAGGCTTCCTACGAGCAGTACTTC.

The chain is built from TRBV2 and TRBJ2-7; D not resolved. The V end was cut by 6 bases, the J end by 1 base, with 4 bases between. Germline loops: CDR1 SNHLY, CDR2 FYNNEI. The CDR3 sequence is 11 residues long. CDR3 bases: TGTGCCAGCAGCCCGTCCTACGAGCAGTACTTC. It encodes CASSPSYEQYF. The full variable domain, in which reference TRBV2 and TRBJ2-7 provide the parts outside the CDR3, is EPEVTQTPSHQVTQMGQEVILRCVPISNHLYFYWYRQILGQKVEFLVSFYNNEISEKSEIFDDQFSVERPDGSNFTLKIRSTKLEDSAMYFCASSPSYEQYFGPGTRLTVT.

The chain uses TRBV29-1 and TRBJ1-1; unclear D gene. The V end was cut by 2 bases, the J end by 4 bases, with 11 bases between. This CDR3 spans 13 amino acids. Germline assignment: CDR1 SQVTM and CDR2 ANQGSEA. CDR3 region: CSVESQAGTEAFF. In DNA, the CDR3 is TGCAGCGTTGAATCCCAGGCGGGCACTGAAGCTTTCTTT.